These 2 T cell receptor beta chains came from one sample sequenced in a study of T cell repertoires in cytomegalovirus infection. These TCRs' antigens remain unknown. Via MiXCR, TCRdb re-called the reads, giving one row per CDR3 protein. The sample includes approximately 1,000,000 distinct CDR3 sequences, roughly a third of them seen just once. The specimen comprised cultured CD8+ T cells from PBMCs, sampled from culture after CMV antigen stimulation. These receptors were obtained from a human donor in good health (CMV status not recorded). Some clones in this sample may be carry-over from other donors' samples.

J is TRBJ1-1 and V is TRBV20-1; D is unclear. V shed 2 bases and J shed 5 bases, with 9 bases lying between them. Per the germline V gene, CDR1 is DFQATT and CDR2 is SNEGSKA (reference sequence). The CDR3 is 12 amino acids. This chain's CDR3 is CSARWSVTEAFF. The CDR3 bases are TGCAGTGCTAGATGGTCTGTGACTGAAGCTTTCTTT.

This clonotype was counted between two and nine times. The gene calls are TRBV19 and TRBJ2-7; D may be TRBD1 (6 bases). Germline CDR1 is LNHDA and CDR2 is SQIVND (reference sequence). The CDR3 has 14 residues. V lost 7 bases and J lost 5, with 18 bases in between. The CDR3 nucleotides are TGTGCCAGTAACCCAGGGGAATTGAGTAACGAGCAGTACTTC. Encoded protein: CASNPGELSNEQYF.